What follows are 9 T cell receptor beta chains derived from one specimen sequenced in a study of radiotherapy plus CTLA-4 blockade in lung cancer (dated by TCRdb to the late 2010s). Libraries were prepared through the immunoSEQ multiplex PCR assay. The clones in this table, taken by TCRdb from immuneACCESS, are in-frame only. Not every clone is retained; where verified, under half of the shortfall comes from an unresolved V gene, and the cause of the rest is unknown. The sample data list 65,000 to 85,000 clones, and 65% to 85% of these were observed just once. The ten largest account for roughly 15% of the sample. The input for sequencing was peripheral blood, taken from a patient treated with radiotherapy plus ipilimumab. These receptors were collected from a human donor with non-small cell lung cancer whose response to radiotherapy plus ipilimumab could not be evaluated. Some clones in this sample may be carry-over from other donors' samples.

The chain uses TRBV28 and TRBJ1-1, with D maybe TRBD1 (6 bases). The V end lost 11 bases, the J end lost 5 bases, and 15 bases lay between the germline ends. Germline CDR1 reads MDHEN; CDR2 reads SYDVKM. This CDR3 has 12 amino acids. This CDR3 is CAAGVPHTEAFF. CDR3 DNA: TGTGCCGCAGGGGTTCCGCATACTGAAGCTTTCTTT. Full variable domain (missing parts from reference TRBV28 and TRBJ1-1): DVKVTQSSRYLVKRTGEKVFLECVQDMDHENMFWYRQDPGLGLRLIYFSYDVKMKEKGDIPEGYSVSREKKERFSLILESASTNQTSMYLCAAGVPHTEAFFGQGTRLTVV.

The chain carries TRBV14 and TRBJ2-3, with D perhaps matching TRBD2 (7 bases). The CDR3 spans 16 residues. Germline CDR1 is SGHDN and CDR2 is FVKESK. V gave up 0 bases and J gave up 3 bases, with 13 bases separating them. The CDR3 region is CASSQDWGGRTDTQYF. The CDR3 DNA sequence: TGTGCCAGCAGCCAAGACTGGGGGGGCCGAACAGATACGCAGTATTTT.

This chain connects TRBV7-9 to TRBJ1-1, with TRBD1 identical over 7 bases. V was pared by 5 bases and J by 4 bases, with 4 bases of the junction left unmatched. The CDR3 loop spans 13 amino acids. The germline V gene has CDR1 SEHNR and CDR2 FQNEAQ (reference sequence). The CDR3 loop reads CASSPQGCTEAFF. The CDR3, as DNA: TGTGCCAGCAGCCCACAGGGGTGCACTGAAGCTTTCTTT.

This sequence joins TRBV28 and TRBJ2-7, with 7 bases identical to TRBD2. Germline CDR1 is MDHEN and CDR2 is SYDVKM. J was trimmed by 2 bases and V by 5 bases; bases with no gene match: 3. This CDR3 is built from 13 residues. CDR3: CASSRRGTYEQYF. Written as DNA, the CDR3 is TGTGCCAGCAGTCGGCGGGGGACCTACGAGCAGTACTTC.

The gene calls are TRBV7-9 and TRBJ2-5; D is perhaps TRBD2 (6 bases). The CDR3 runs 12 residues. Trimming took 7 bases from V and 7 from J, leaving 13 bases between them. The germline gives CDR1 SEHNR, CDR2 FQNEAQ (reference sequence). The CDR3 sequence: CASTIQEGTQYF. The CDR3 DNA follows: TGTGCCAGCACCATTCAGGAGGGGACCCAGTACTTC.

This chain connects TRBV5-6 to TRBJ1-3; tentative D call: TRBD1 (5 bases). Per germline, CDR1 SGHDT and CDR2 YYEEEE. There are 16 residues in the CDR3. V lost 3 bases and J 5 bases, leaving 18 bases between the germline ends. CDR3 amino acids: CASSSPRAAPRNTIYF. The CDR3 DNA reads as TGTGCCAGCAGCTCACCCAGGGCCGCCCCCAGAAACACCATATATTTT.

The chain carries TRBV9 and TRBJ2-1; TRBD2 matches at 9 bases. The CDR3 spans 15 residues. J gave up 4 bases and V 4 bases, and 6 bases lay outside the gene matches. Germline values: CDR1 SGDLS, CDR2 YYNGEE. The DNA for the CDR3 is TGTGCCAGCAGCCAACTAGCGGGTACTTACAATGAGCAGTTCTTC. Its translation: CASSQLAGTYNEQFF.

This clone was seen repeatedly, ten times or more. The CDR3 region has the DNA TGTGCCAGCAGTTACTCTCCAGATGATGTGGGCTACACCTTC. Its protein is CASSYSPDDVGYTF. This sequence joins TRBV6-6 and TRBJ1-2; no definite D call. V was pared by 0 bases and J by 8 bases, with 13 bases between. The CDR3 is 14 residues long. CDR1 and CDR2 (germline): MNHNY, SVGAGI (reference sequence).

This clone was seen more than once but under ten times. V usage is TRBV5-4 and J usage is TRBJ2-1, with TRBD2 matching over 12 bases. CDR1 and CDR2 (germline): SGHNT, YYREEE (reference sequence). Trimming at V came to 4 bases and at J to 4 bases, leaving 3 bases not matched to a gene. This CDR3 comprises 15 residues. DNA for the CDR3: TGTGCCAGCAGCGCTAGCGGGGGGGCTTACAATGAGCAGTTCTTC. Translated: CASSASGGAYNEQFF.